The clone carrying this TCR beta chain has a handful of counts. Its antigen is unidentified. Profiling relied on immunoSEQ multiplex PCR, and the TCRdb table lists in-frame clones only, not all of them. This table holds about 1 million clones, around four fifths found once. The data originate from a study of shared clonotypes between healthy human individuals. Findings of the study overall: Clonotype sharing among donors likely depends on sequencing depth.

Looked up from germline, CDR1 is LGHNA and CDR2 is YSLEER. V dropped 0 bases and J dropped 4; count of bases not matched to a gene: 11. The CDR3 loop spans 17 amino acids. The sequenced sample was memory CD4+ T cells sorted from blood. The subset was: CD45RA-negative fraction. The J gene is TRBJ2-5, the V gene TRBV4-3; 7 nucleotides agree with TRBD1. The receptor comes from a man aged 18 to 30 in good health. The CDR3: CASSQEVRQGVPETQYF. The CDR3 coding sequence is TGCGCCAGCAGCCAAGAAGTCCGGCAGGGGGTACCAGAGACCCAGTACTTC.